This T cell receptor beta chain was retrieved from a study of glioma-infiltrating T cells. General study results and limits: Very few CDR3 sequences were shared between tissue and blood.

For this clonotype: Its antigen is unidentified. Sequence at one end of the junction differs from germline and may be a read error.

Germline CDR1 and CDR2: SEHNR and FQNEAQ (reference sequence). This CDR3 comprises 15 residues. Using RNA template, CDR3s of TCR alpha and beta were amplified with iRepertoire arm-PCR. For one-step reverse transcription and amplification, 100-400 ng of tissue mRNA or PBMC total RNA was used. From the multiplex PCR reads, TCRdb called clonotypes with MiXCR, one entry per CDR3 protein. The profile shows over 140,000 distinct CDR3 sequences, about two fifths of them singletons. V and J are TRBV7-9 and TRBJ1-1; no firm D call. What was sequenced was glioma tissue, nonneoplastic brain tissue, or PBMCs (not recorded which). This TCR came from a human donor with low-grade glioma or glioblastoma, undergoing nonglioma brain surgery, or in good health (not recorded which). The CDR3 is CARSLAEEYNTEAFF. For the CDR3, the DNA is TGTGCCCGCAGCTTAGCTGAGGAGTATAACACTGAAGCTTTCTTT.